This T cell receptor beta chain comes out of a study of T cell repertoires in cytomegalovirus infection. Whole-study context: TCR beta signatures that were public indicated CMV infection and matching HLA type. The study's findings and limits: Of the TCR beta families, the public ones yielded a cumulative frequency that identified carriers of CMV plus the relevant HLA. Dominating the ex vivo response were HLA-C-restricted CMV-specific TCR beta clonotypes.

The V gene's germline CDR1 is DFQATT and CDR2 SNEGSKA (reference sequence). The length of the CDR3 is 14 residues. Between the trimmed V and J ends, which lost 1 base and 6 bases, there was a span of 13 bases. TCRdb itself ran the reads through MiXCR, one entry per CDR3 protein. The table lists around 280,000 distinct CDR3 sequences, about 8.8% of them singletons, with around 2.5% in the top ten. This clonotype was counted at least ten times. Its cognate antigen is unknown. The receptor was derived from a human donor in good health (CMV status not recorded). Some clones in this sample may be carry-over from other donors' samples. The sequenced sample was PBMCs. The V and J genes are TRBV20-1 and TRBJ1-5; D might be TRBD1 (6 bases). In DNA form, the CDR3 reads TGCAGTGCTAGAGCGGGGGGCCCGGGTCAGCCCCAGCATTTT. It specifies CSARAGGPGQPQHF.